A selection of T cell receptor beta chains follows, all from one sample in a study of blood T cell repertoires in COVID-19. Measured with immunoSEQ multiplex PCR; TCRdb has only the in-frame clones, and not every one. The sample lists about 33,000 clones, approximately 91% seen once, with about 25% in the top ten. The sequencing input was peripheral blood. These receptors were obtained from a woman at least 80 years old with active or convalescent COVID-19. Each CDR3 is given with its conserved first and last residue. Fields, in order: V gene, clone size, D gene, J gene, CDR3 protein, CDR3 DNA. The D gene is left open where the match is weak. The size field is filled for only some rows; it gives once, few, many or a size class.

>TRBV6-1|NA|NA|TRBJ1-5
CASSELISGNQPQHF
TGTGCCAGCAGTGAATTAATTTCAGGCAATCAGCCCCAGCATTTT
>TRBV25-1|once|NA|TRBJ2-1
CASGRTGTYNEQFF
TGTGCCAGCGGGAGGACCGGGACTTACAATGAGCAGTTCTTC
>TRBV30|NA|TRBD1|TRBJ2-3
CAWTAPTGGLTDTQYF
TGTGCCTGGACCGCCCCGACAGGGGGTCTCACAGATACGCAGTATTTT
>TRBV3-1/TRBV3-2|NA|TRBD1|TRBJ1-4
CASSPQQGMTEKLFF
TGTGCCAGCAGCCCGCAACAGGGGATGACTGAAAAACTGTTTTTT
>TRBV27|NA|TRBD1|TRBJ1-1
CASRPPTGEGTEAFF
TGTGCCAGCAGACCACCGACAGGGGAAGGCACTGAAGCTTTCTTT
>TRBV3-1/TRBV3-2|few|NA|TRBJ1-1
CASSQVQAGTEAFF
TGTGCCAGCAGCCAAGTGCAGGCGGGAACTGAAGCTTTCTTT
>TRBV18|NA|TRBD1|TRBJ2-7
CASSPGRDRERQYF
TGTGCCAGCTCACCGGGCCGGGACAGGGAAAGGCAGTACTTC
>TRBV2|NA|NA|TRBJ2-2
CASSETAQGTGELFF
TGTGCCAGCAGTGAGACCGCTCAGGGTACCGGGGAGCTGTTTTTT
>TRBV7-7|NA|TRBD1|TRBJ2-5
CASSPDLRGRGETQYF
TGTGCCAGCAGCCCCGACCTAAGGGGGCGCGGGGAGACCCAGTACTTC
>TRBV3-1/TRBV3-2|NA|TRBD1|TRBJ1-1
CASSQYRGLMNTEAFF
TGTGCCAGCAGCCAATACAGGGGACTCATGAACACTGAAGCTTTCTTT
>TRBV5-5|NA|TRBD2|TRBJ2-5
CASSFLGGGPQETQYF
TGTGCCAGCAGCTTCTTGGGCGGGGGACCTCAAGAGACCCAGTACTTC
>TRBV7-2|NA|TRBD1|TRBJ1-2
CASSRDSYYYGYTF
TGTGCCAGCAGCCGGGACAGCTATTACTATGGCTACACCTTC
>TRBV6-6|NA|TRBD1|TRBJ1-3
CASSYSPEGTGTGFF
TGTGCCAGCAGTTACTCGCCGGAGGGTACCGGGACAGGGTTCTTT
>TRBV24-1|NA|NA|TRBJ1-6
CATSVSLTPLHF
TGTGCCACCAGTGTGAGTTTAACCCCCCTCCACTTT
>TRBV18|NA|NA|TRBJ1-3
CASSPRGGSGNTIYF
TGTGCCAGCTCACCACGGGGGGGATCTGGAAACACCATATATTTT
>TRBV27|NA|TRBD1|TRBJ1-2
CASRRQGNYGYTF
TGTGCCAGCAGGAGACAGGGAAACTATGGCTACACCTTC
>TRBV7-6|NA|TRBD1|TRBJ1-1
CASSPPVPGQGTEAFF
TGTGCCAGCAGCCCCCCAGTCCCGGGACAGGGCACTGAAGCTTTCTTT
>TRBV5-4|NA|NA|TRBJ1-5
CASSLGGRGSNQPQHF
TGTGCCAGCAGCCTGGGGGGGCGCGGGAGCAATCAGCCCCAGCATTTT
>TRBV6-6|once|TRBD1|TRBJ1-3
CASSPQGGKGGNTIYF
TGTGCCAGCAGCCCCCAGGGGGGCAAGGGTGGAAACACCATATATTTT
>TRBV18|NA|NA|TRBJ1-3
CASSPLEGVGNTIYF
TGTGCCAGCTCACCACTTGAGGGAGTGGGAAACACCATATATTTT
>TRBV11-3|NA|TRBD1|TRBJ2-7
CASSLGTGPYEQYF
TGTGCCAGCAGCTTGGGGACAGGCCCCTACGAGCAGTACTTC
>TRBV29-1|NA|TRBD1|TRBJ1-2
CSVEPLGTGGRDGYTF
TGCAGCGTTGAACCGCTCGGGACAGGGGGTAGGGATGGCTACACCTTC
>TRBV2|NA|NA|TRBJ1-5
CASASGDNQPQHF
TGTGCCAGCGCCTCGGGGGACAATCAGCCCCAGCATTTT
>TRBV25-1|NA|NA|TRBJ2-2
CASRVFVERGWTGELFF
TGTGCCAGCAGAGTGTTTGTGGAAAGGGGGTGGACCGGGGAGCTGTTTTTT
>TRBV5-1|NA|TRBD1|TRBJ1-4
CASSLQQGVGEKLFF
TGCGCCAGCAGCCTCCAACAGGGGGTGGGTGAAAAACTGTTTTTT
>TRBV2|NA|NA|TRBJ1-6
CASSESAPPGSPLHF
TGTGCCAGCAGTGAAAGCGCCCCCCCGGGATCACCCCTCCACTTT
>TRBV6-5|NA|NA|TRBJ2-1
CATQGRKLGYNEQFF
TGTGCCACCCAGGGTAGGAAGTTGGGGTACAATGAGCAGTTCTTC
>TRBV18|NA|TRBD1|TRBJ1-1
CASSREQGGFTEAFF
TGTGCCAGCTCCCGCGAACAGGGGGGTTTCACTGAAGCTTTCTTT
>TRBV14|NA|TRBD1|TRBJ1-3
CASSPWDRRDTIYF
TGTGCCAGCAGCCCCTGGGACAGGAGAGACACCATATATTTT
>TRBV29-1|NA|NA|TRBJ1-2
CSAQPQGGNGYTF
TGCAGCGCCCAGCCTCAGGGAGGGAATGGCTACACCTTC
>TRBV9|NA|TRBD1|TRBJ2-5
CASSATGTALIGETQYF
TGTGCCAGCAGCGCTACAGGGACAGCTTTGATTGGAGAGACCCAGTACTTC
>TRBV28|NA|TRBD2|TRBJ2-1
CASSQSGGAHNEQFF
TGTGCCAGCAGTCAAAGCGGGGGGGCCCACAATGAGCAGTTCTTC
>TRBV10-3|NA|NA|TRBJ2-3
CAISEQTTDTQYF
TGTGCCATCAGTGAACAGACCACAGATACGCAGTATTTT
>TRBV7-9|NA|TRBD1|TRBJ1-3
CASSLGTGGSGNTIYF
TGTGCCAGCAGCTTAGGGACAGGGGGCTCTGGAAACACCATATATTTT
>TRBV9|NA|TRBD1|TRBJ1-3
CASSAHRDRDYSGNTIYF
TGTGCCAGCAGCGCCCATCGGGACAGGGATTACTCTGGAAACACCATATATTTT
>TRBV6-5|NA|NA|TRBJ1-1
CASRPGRALDTEAFF
TGTGCCAGCAGACCCGGGAGAGCTCTGGACACTGAAGCTTTCTTT
>TRBV28|NA|NA|TRBJ2-2
CASSEFGELFF
TGTGCCAGCAGTGAGTTCGGGGAGCTGTTTTTT
>TRBV7-9|NA|TRBD2|TRBJ2-2
CASSPTLALNTGELFF
TGTGCCAGCAGCCCTACACTAGCGCTGAACACCGGGGAGCTGTTTTTT
>TRBV11-2|NA|NA|TRBJ1-2
CASNTGGGNYGYTF
TGTGCCAGCAACACCGGGGGGGGGAACTATGGCTACACCTTC
>TRBV14|NA|NA|TRBJ1-3
CASSHRAGGNTIYF
TGTGCCAGCAGTCACAGGGCGGGTGGAAACACCATATATTTT
>TRBV6-5|NA|NA|TRBJ2-7
CASARESGEQYF
TGTGCCAGCGCCCGGGAGTCTGGCGAGCAGTACTTC
>TRBV5-4|NA|TRBD2|TRBJ2-3
CASSSSGGSTDTQYF
TGTGCCAGCAGCTCTAGCGGGGGTAGTACAGATACGCAGTATTTT